This entry concerns a single TCR beta chain. No antigen is known for it. These data originate in a study of shared clonotypes between healthy human individuals. Study observations and caveats: As a rule, naive subsets had a larger estimated richness than memory subsets.

Trimming removed 1 base from V and 1 base from J, with 14 bases in between. Germline lookup yields CDR1 SGHRS and CDR2 YFSETQ. The CDR3 is 16 amino acids. The assay was immunoSEQ multiplex PCR, and TCRdb's table has in-frame clones only and misses some. The sample yields about 1.4 million clones, more than 95% seen once. The donors, healthy adults who were HIV-negative, had experienced no recent acute infections or vaccinations. The receptor comes from a man aged 30 to 39 in good health. The chain joins TRBV5-1 to TRBJ1-1, with D perhaps TRBD1 (5 bases). The sample was naive CD4+ T cells sorted from blood. Documented subset: CD45RA+ positively selected. The CDR3 here is CASSLKRGSGNTEAFF. The CDR3 nucleotides are TGCGCCAGCAGCTTGAAAAGGGGTTCAGGGAACACTGAAGCTTTCTTT.